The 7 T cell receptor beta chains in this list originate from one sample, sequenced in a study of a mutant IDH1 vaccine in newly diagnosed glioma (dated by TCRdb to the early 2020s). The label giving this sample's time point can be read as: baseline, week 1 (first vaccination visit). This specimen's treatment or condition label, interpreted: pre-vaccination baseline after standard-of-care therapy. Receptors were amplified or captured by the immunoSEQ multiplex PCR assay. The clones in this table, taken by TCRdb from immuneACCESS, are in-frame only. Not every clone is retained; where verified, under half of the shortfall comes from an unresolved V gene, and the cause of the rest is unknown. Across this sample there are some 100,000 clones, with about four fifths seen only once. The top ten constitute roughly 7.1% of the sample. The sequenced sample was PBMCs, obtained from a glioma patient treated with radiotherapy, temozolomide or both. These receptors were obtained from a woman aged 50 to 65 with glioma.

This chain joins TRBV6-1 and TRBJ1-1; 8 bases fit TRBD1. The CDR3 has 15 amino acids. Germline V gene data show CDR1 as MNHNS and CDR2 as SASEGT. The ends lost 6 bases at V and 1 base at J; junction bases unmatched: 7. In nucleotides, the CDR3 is TGTGCCAGCAGATCCCAGGGGGCGAAGAACACTGAAGCTTTCTTT. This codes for CASRSQGAKNTEAFF.

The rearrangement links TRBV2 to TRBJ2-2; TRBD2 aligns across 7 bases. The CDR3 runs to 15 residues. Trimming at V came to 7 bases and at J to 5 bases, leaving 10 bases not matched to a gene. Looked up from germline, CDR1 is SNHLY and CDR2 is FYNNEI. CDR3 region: CASNPILAPTGELFF. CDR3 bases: TGTGCCAGCAATCCCATACTAGCGCCGACCGGGGAGCTGTTTTTT.

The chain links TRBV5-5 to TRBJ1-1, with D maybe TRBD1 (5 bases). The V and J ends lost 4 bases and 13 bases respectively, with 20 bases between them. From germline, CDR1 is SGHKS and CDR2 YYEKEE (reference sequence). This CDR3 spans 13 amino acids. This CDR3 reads CASSPSRAEGVFF. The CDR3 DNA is TGTGCCAGCAGCCCCAGCAGGGCGGAGGGTGTTTTCTTT.

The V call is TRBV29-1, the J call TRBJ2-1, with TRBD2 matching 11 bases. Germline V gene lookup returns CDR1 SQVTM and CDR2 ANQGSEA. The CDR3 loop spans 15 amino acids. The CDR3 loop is CSTAIGTSGPNEQFF. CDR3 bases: TGCAGTACCGCTATCGGGACTAGCGGACCGAATGAGCAGTTCTTC.

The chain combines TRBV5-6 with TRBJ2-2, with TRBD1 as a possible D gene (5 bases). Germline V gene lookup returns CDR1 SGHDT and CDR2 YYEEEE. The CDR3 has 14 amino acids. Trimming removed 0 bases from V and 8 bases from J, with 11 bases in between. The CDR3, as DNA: TGTGCCAGCAGCTTGGCCTCTGGGGCGGGGGAGCTGTTTTTT. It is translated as CASSLASGAGELFF. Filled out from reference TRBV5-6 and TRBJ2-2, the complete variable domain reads DAGVTQSPTHLIKTRGQQVTLRCSPKSGHDTVSWYQQALGQGPQFIFQYYEEEERQRGNFPDRFSGHQFPNYSSELNVNALLLGDSALYLCASSLASGAGELFFGEGSRLTVL.

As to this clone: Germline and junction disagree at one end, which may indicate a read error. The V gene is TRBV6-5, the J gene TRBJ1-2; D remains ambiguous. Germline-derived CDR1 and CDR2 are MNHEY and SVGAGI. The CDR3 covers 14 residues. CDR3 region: CASSHSSRKYGYTF. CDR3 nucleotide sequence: TGTGCCAGCAGTCACTCGAGTCGGAAATATGGCTACACCTTC.

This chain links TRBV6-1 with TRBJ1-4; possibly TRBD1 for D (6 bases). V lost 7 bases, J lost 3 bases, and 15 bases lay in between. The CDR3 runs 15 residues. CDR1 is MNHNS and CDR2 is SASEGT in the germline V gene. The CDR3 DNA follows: TGTGCCAGCACCCCTGCGGGGGCATCTAATGAAAAACTGTTTTTT. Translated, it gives CASTPAGASNEKLFF.